This TCR beta chain is from a study of T-cell reconstitution after alpha-beta-depleted transplantation in children. A TCRbeta library incorporating unique molecular identifiers was prepared. TCRdb passed the PCR reads through MiXCR, listing each CDR3 protein once. The sample holds approximately 500,000 distinct CDR3 sequences, 20% to 30% seen once. V dropped 4 bases and J dropped 5 bases, with 15 bases sitting between them. The CDR3 covers 14 residues. Germline V lookup: CDR1 SGHRS, CDR2 YFSETQ. This clonotype was sampled from a boy in the first two years of life with Wiskott-Aldrich syndrome, due to receive a stem cell transplant. V usage is TRBV5-1 and J usage is TRBJ2-5; a possible D gene is TRBD2 (6 bases). The specimen comprised PBMCs, sampled before TCRalphabeta/CD19-depleted stem cell transplant. The CDR3, as DNA: TGCGCCAGCAGCCGGGACTCGACCCAGGAGACCCAGTACTTC. It yields the protein CASSRDSTQETQYF.